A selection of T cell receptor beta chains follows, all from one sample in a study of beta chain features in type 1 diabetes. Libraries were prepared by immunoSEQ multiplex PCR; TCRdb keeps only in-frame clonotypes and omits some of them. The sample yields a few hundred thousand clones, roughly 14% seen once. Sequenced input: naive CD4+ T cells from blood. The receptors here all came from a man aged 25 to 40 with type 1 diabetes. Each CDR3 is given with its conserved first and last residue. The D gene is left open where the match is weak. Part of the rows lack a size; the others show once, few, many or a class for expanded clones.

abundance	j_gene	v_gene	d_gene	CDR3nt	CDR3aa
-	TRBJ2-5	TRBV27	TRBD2	TGTGCCAGCAGTTTAACGGGAGGGGAGACCCAGTACTTC	CASSLTGGETQYF
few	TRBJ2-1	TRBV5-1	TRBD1	TGCGCCAGCAGCAAACTGGGACAGGGGGCAGGAGAGCAGTTCTTC	CASSKLGQGAGEQFF
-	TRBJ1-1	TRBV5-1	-	TGCGCCAGCAGCTTGGACTATGAAGCTTTCTTT	CASSLDYEAFF
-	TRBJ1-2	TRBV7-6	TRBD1	TGTGCCAGCAGCTCCCACTCCGGGACAGAAGACTATGGCTACACCTTC	CASSSHSGTEDYGYTF
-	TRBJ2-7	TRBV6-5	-	TGTGCCAGCAGCTCGGGAGCCTACGAGCAGTACTTC	CASSSGAYEQYF
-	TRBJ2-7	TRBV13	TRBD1	TGTGCCAGCAGCCCGAGACAGGGTCCAGGGCACGAGCAGTACTTC	CASSPRQGPGHEQYF
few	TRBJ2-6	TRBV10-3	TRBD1	TGTGCCACCGGACAGGGAGCCTCTGGGGCCAACGTCCTGACTTTC	CATGQGASGANVLTF
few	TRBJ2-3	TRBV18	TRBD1	TGTGCCAGCTCACCAGTGAGACAGGGGGGAGATACGCAGTATTTT	CASSPVRQGGDTQYF
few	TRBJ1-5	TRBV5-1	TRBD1	TGCGCCAGCAGCCCTTCTCCGGGACAGGGTCAGCCCCAGCATTTT	CASSPSPGQGQPQHF
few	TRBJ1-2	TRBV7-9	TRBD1	TGTGCCAGCAGCTTAACAGGGGGTGTTGGCTACACCTTC	CASSLTGGVGYTF
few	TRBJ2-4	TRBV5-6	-	TGTGCCAGCAGCTTGGTGGGGCTAGCCAAAAACATTCAGTACTTC	CASSLVGLAKNIQYF
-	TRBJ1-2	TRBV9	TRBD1	TGTGCCAGCAGCCTCCGTCCCGGGACAGGGGTTGATAACTATGGCTACACCTTC	CASSLRPGTGVDNYGYTF
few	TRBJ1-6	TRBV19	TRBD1	TGTGCCAGTACCCGGACAGGCACCTATAATTCACCCCTCCACTTT	CASTRTGTYNSPLHF
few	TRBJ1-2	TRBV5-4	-	TGTGCCAGCAGCTCTCGTCCCGGGACGGGGGGTGGAGGCTACACCTTC	CASSSRPGTGGGGYTF
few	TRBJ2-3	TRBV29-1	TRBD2	TGCAGCGCGGGGGCTAGCGGGAGCGCAGATACGCAGTATTTT	CSAGASGSADTQYF
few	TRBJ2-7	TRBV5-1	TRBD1	TGCGCCAGCAGCTCTCAGGGGGCGACAGCCTACGAGCAGTACTTC	CASSSQGATAYEQYF
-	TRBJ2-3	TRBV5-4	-	TGTGCCAGCAGCTTGGACAGAAGCACAGATACGCAGTATTTT	CASSLDRSTDTQYF
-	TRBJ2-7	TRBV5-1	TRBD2	TGCGCCAGCAGCGTGTCAGGGACTAGAACCGACGAGCAGTACTTC	CASSVSGTRTDEQYF
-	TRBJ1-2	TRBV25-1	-	TGTGCCAGCAGTGAGCGGGGCTGGGCTAGTGGCTACACCTTC	CASSERGWASGYTF
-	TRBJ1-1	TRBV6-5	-	TGTGCCAGCAGTACTCTAACAGGGAACACTGAAGCTTTCTTT	CASSTLTGNTEAFF
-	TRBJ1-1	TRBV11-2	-	TGTGCCAGCAGCTTAGACAGTATGAACACTGAAGCTTTCTTT	CASSLDSMNTEAFF
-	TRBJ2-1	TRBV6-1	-	TGTGCCAGCAAGGCGGGGCGCAATGAGCAGTTCTTC	CASKAGRNEQFF
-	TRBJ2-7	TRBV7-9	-	TGTGCCAGCAGCCGGGAATACGAGCAGTACTTC	CASSREYEQYF
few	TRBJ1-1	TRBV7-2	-	TGTGCCAGCAGCTTAGGTGTGGGCTTTAACACTGAAGCTTTCTTT	CASSLGVGFNTEAFF
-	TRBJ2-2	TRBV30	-	TGTGCTGGACGGGAAACCGGGGAGCTGTTTTTT	CAGRETGELFF
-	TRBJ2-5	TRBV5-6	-	TGTGCCAGCAGCTACAGTGGGCGAGAAGAGACCCAGTACTTC	CASSYSGREETQYF
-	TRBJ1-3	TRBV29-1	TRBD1	TGCAGCGTCGGGACAGGGGGAAACACCATATATTTT	CSVGTGGNTIYF
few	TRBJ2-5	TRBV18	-	TGTGCCAGCTCACCAAGAGTTGGGGGAGGAGAGACCCAGTACTTC	CASSPRVGGGETQYF
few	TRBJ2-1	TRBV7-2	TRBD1	TGTGCCAGCAGCCAACAAAAGACAGGGGGTGGTGATGAGCAGTTCTTC	CASSQQKTGGGDEQFF
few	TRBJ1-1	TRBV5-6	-	TGTGCCAGCAGCTTCCCCATGAACACTGAAGCTTTCTTT	CASSFPMNTEAFF
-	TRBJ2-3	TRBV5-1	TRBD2	TGCGCCAGCAGCTTGGGGAGCGGGGGCCTTTCCACAGATACGCAGTATTTT	CASSLGSGGLSTDTQYF
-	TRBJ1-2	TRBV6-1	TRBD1	TGTGCCAGCGCCGAACAGGGGGCGTCTAACTATGGCTACACCTTC	CASAEQGASNYGYTF
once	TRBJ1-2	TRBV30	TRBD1	TGTGCCTGGAGCCAGGGACAGTCCCTAAACTATGGCTACACCTTC	CAWSQGQSLNYGYTF
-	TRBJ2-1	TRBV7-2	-	TGTGCCAGCAGCTTAGGGGCCCAGGGGTACAATGAGCAGTTCTTC	CASSLGAQGYNEQFF
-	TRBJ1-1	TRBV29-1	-	TGCAGCGTTGGGGGGGGAGAGGGGACTGAAGCTTTCTTT	CSVGGGEGTEAFF
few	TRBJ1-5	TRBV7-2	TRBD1	TGTGCCAGCAGTCAATGGCAGACAGGGAAACAGCCCCAGCATTTT	CASSQWQTGKQPQHF
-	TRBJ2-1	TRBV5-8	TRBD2	TGTGCCAGCAGCGGGGGACTAACTGCCTACAATGAGCAGTTCTTC	CASSGGLTAYNEQFF
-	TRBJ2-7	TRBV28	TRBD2	TGTGCCAGCAGAGGTGGCGGGGGGGCCTACGAGCAGTACTTC	CASRGGGGAYEQYF
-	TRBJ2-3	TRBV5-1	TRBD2	TGCGCCAGCAGCGGGGATCGGGGGGGGACCACAGATACGCAGTATTTT	CASSGDRGGTTDTQYF
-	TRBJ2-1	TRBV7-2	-	TGTGCCAGCAGGTTCGGGGGGCGGTTTGATGAGCAGTTCTTC	CASRFGGRFDEQFF
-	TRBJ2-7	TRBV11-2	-	TGTGCCAGCAGCTTATTCCCCCGCGACGAGCAGTACTTC	CASSLFPRDEQYF
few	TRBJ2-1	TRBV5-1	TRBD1	TGCGCCAGCAGCTTGATGACAGGGACATACAATGAGCAGTTCTTC	CASSLMTGTYNEQFF
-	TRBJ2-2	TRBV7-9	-	TGTGCCAGCAGTCCTATACAGGGAAAGAACACCGGGGAGCTGTTTTTT	CASSPIQGKNTGELFF
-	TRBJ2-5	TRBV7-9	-	TGTGCCAGCAGCCGGGACATTCAAGAGACCCAGTACTTC	CASSRDIQETQYF
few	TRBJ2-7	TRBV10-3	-	TGTGCCATCAGTCGCACGATGGGGGGGGCAGGGGACGAGCAGTACTTC	CAISRTMGGAGDEQYF
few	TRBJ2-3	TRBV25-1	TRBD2	TGTGCCAGCAGTGGCGGGAGGAGTAGCACAGATACGCAGTATTTT	CASSGGRSSTDTQYF
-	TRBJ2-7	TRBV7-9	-	TGTGCCAGCACCCAGGGGTCTCATTACGAGCAGTACTTC	CASTQGSHYEQYF
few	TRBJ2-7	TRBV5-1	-	TGCGCCAGCAGCTTGGATACGGTTCCCTACGAGCAGTACTTC	CASSLDTVPYEQYF
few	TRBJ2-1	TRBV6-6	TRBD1	TGTGCCAGCACCGGGGCAGGGGGCGCCTACAATGAGCAGTTCTTC	CASTGAGGAYNEQFF
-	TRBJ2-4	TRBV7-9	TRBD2	TGTGCCAGCAGCTTAGTCCCAGCGGGGGGCCGGGGAAACATTCAGTACTTC	CASSLVPAGGRGNIQYF
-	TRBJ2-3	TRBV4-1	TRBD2	TGCGCCAGCAGCCAAGATCTGGGTCTAGCGGGATACACAGATACGCAGTATTTT	CASSQDLGLAGYTDTQYF
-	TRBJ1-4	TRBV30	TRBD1	TGTGCCTGGAGGCCGGGACAGGGACTGTATGAAAAACTGTTTTTT	CAWRPGQGLYEKLFF
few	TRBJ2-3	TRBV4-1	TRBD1	TGCGCCAGCAGCCAACCTGACAGGGGGCAGACAGATACGCAGTATTTT	CASSQPDRGQTDTQYF
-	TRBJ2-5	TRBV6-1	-	TGTGCCAGCATTGGAGGGCAAGAGACCCAGTACTTC	CASIGGQETQYF
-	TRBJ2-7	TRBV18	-	TGTGCCAGCTCCTCAGGGACCTACGAGCAGTACTTC	CASSSGTYEQYF
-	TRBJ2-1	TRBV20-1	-	TGCAGTGCAGGCGGCAATGAGCAGTTCTTC	CSAGGNEQFF
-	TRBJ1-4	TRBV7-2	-	TGTGCCAGCAGCGTTCAGGGCATGGCTAATGAAAAACTGTTTTTT	CASSVQGMANEKLFF
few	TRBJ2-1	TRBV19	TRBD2	TGTGCCAGTAGTTCTACGGGGGGGCCGGATGAGCAGTTCTTC	CASSSTGGPDEQFF
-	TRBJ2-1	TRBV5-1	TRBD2	TGCGCCAGCAGCCGGGGGGGAACCGATGAGCAGTTCTTC	CASSRGGTDEQFF
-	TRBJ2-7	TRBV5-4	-	TGTGCCAGCAGCTCACCGGGATTCGGTGGCGAGCAGTACTTC	CASSSPGFGGEQYF